The clone carrying this T cell receptor beta chain has a handful of counts. Per the germline V gene, CDR1 is SGHRS and CDR2 is YFSETQ. Trimming cost V 2 bases and J 1 base, with 5 bases left between them. This CDR3 region has 13 residues. The authors extracted RNA and reverse transcribed it into cDNA as the sequencing template. This table comes from immunoSEQ multiplex PCR, and its TCRdb copy is limited to in-frame clones, with some not included. This table has about 20,000 clones, 60% to 70% appearing once. The data were obtained in a study of CD8+ T cells in alopecia areata. For about five of the biomarker-study patients, the CD4+ cells were further sorted so as to obtain CD25+CD127- cells.

Sequenced material: CD4+ Tregs sorted from blood. V is TRBV5-1 and J is TRBJ2-3; D unresolved. This TCR came from a human donor with alopecia areata. The CDR3 reads CASSFMGTDTQYF. CDR3 sequence (DNA): TGCGCCAGCAGCTTTATGGGCACAGATACGCAGTATTTT.